This record concerns one T cell receptor beta chain sequence. Its specificity is unknown. The junction departs from the called germline gene at one end, perhaps through a read error. Three rounds of nested PCR, following a modified ARM-PCR protocol, produced the TCRbeta library. TCRdb called the multiplex PCR reads again in MiXCR, with one record for every CDR3 protein. The profile shows 81,000 or so distinct CDR3 sequences, roughly 76% of them singletons. The CDR3 runs 13 residues. The germline V gene has CDR1 SGHAT and CDR2 FQNNGV. No cell sorting was done before RNA was extracted from the tissue. Chemotherapy-naive patients with new lung cancer underwent thoracic surgery in China, August–November 2014. These data come from a study of tumor and adjacent non-tumor tissue in lung cancer. Study summary: Histology: about 13 adenocarcinoma, a couple of squamous cell carcinoma, 1 small cell lung cancer.

Study-wide points: Significantly higher TCR diversity was found in tumor than normal lung. Patients with more diverse tumor TCRs had worse survival.

Source material: lung tumor tissue. This sequence joins TRBV11-2 and TRBJ2-2; D is uncertain. The origin of this receptor is a woman in her fifties or sixties with non-small cell lung cancer. CDR3 residues: CANSLVSFWELFF. For the CDR3, the DNA is TGTGCCAACAGCTTAGTTAGTTTCTGGGAGCTGTTTTTT.